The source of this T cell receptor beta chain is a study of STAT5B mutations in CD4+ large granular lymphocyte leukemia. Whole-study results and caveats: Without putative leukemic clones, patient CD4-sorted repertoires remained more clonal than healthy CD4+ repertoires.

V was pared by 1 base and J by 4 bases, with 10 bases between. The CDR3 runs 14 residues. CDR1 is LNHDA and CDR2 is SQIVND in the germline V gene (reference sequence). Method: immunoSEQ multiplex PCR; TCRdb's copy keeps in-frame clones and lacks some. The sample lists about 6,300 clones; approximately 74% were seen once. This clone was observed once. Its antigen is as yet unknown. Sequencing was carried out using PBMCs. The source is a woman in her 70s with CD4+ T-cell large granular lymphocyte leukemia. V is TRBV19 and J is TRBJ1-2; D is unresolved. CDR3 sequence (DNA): TGTGCCAGTAGTATAGTAGTGACGTCCTATGGCTACACCTTC. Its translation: CASSIVVTSYGYTF.